Listed here are 18 T cell receptor beta chains from one sample, sequenced in a study of CD8 T cells in Susac syndrome. Random-hexamer reverse transcription was applied to roughly 0.5 to 1 ug RNA. MiXCR was run by TCRdb on the immunoSEQ multiplex PCR reads, yielding one entry per CDR3 protein. The data contain 230,000 or so distinct CDR3 sequences, approximately 95% of them singletons. The sequenced sample consisted of CD4+ T cells from PBMCs. The receptors come from a human donor with multiple sclerosis.

The chain couples TRBV7-9 to TRBJ1-5; D may be TRBD1 (5 bases). Germline CDR1 reads SEHNR; CDR2 reads FQNEAQ (reference sequence). Trimming stripped 4 bases from V and 4 bases from J, with 14 bases between. The CDR3 runs 15 residues. The CDR3 here is CASSYSEGRNQPQHF. As DNA, the CDR3 is TGTGCCAGCAGCTATTCGGAGGGGCGAAATCAGCCCCAGCATTTT.

For the CDR3, the DNA is TGTGCCAGCAGCCTAACCGGGACACCGAATCAGCCCCAGCATTTT. This sequence encodes CASSLTGTPNQPQHF. The chain has TRBV5-6 and TRBJ1-5; a weak D match, TRBD1 (6 bases). The CDR3 contains 15 residues. Trimming shortened V by 4 bases and J by 4 bases, and 15 bases separated the two germline ends. Germline assignment: CDR1 SGHDT and CDR2 YYEEEE. Filled out from reference TRBV5-6 and TRBJ1-5, the complete variable domain reads DAGVTQSPTHLIKTRGQQVTLRCSPKSGHDTVSWYQQALGQGPQFIFQYYEEEERQRGNFPDRFSGHQFPNYSSELNVNALLLGDSALYLCASSLTGTPNQPQHFGDGTRLSIL.

V usage is TRBV25-1 and J usage is TRBJ2-5, with D possibly matching TRBD2 (5 bases). The CDR3 contains 15 residues. With 4 bases removed from V and 0 bases from J, the gap between germline ends came to 12 bases. CDR1 and CDR2 (germline): MGHDK, SYGVNS. CDR3 in amino acids: CASSVIAWYQETQYF. The CDR3 nucleotides are TGTGCCAGCAGTGTAATAGCGTGGTACCAAGAGACCCAGTACTTC.

The chain employs TRBV29-1 and TRBJ2-5; TRBD2 matches 9 bases. CDR1 is SQVTM and CDR2 is ANQGSEA in the germline V gene. The CDR3 consists of 13 residues. After removal of 7 bases from V and 2 bases from J, the junction contained 5 bases not matched to a gene. The CDR3 DNA is TGCAGCGCGAGCGGGGGGACTCAAGAGACCCAGTACTTC. The encoded protein is CSASGGTQETQYF.

The chain combines TRBV29-1 with TRBJ2-1; TRBD2 agrees at 7 bases. The CDR3 is 13 amino acids. From germline, CDR1 is SQVTM and CDR2 ANQGSEA. J gave up 0 bases and V 7 bases, and 3 bases lay outside the gene matches. CDR3 in amino acids: CSAAGDSYNEQFF. CDR3 DNA: TGCAGCGCCGCGGGGGACTCCTACAATGAGCAGTTCTTC.

The chain has TRBV29-1 and TRBJ2-3; D remains ambiguous. The V end lost 7 bases, the J end lost 6 bases, and 8 bases lay between the germline ends. CDR1 and CDR2 (germline): SQVTM, ANQGSEA. The CDR3 totals 10 residues. The CDR3 nucleotides read TGCAGCGCCCGAGAGGATACGCAGTATTTT. Protein product: CSAREDTQYF.

The rearrangement uses TRBV9 and TRBJ2-6, with 10 bases matching TRBD2. There are 19 residues in the CDR3. The germline CDR1 and CDR2 sequences are SGDLS and YYNGEE. V was clipped by 4 bases and J by 1 base; unmatched bases: 11. CDR3 DNA sequence: TGTGCCAGCAGCAGTGAATGGGGACTAGCGCTTTCTGGGGCCAACGTCCTGACTTTC. Translation: CASSSEWGLALSGANVLTF.

The V call is TRBV2, the J call TRBJ2-7; TRBD1 aligns across 9 bases. This CDR3 spans 15 amino acids. The trim removed 5 bases at V and 4 bases at J, leaving 9 bases unmatched. Germline V CDR1 and CDR2: SNHLY, FYNNEI. The CDR3 spells CASSNAGTGIYEQYF. In DNA, the CDR3 is TGTGCCAGCAGTAATGCCGGGACAGGGATTTACGAGCAGTACTTC.

The CDR3 is CAISEVADTQYF. In DNA form, the CDR3 reads TGTGCCATCAGTGAGGTAGCAGATACGCAGTATTTT. This rearrangement joins TRBV10-3 to TRBJ2-3; D is uncertain. Germline CDR1 and CDR2: ENHRY and SYGVKD. This CDR3 has 12 amino acids. V shed 2 bases and J shed 4 bases, with 4 bases lying between them.

This chain uses TRBV12-3 or TRBV12-4 with TRBJ1-2, with unresolved D. This CDR3 comprises 16 residues. The V end lost 5 bases, the J end lost 7 bases, and 23 bases lay between the germline ends. The CDR3 DNA is TGTGCCAGCAGTCTACGGACCGAGGCCTCAGTTGTTGGCTACACCTTC. It yields the protein CASSLRTEASVVGYTF.

The rearrangement links TRBV29-1 to TRBJ2-3; possible D gene TRBD2, 7 bases. Germline V lookup: CDR1 SQVTM, CDR2 ANQGSEA. The ends were cut back, 0 bases at V and 0 bases at J, with 10 bases in the middle. The CDR3 sequence is 15 residues long. The CDR3 nucleotides are TGCAGCGTTGAAGATCGGGGGGCGAGCACAGATACGCAGTATTTT. Its protein is CSVEDRGASTDTQYF.

V usage is TRBV15 and J usage is TRBJ2-7, with TRBD2 matching over 7 bases. Germline CDR1 reads LNHNV; CDR2 reads YYDKDF (reference sequence). J lost 5 bases, V lost 5 bases, and 6 bases had no gene match. The CDR3 sequence is 13 residues long. In nucleotides, the CDR3 is TGTGCCACCAGCCGACGGGGGGAGGACGAGCAGTACTTC. Translated: CATSRRGEDEQYF.

The chain couples TRBV5-6 to TRBJ2-1, with a possible D match to TRBD1 (5 bases). Trimming took off 0 bases at V and 7 bases at J, with 11 bases between the two ends. From germline, CDR1 is SGHDT and CDR2 YYEEEE. This CDR3 contains 14 residues. Here the CDR3 DNA reads TGTGCCAGCAGCTTGGGGGGCGTGCGGAATGAGCAGTTCTTC. Translating gives CASSLGGVRNEQFF.

V usage is TRBV7-2 and J usage is TRBJ1-2, with D uncertain. Germline assignment: CDR1 SGHTA and CDR2 FQGNSA. CDR3 length: 13 amino acids. V lost 2 bases to trimming and J lost 4 bases, with 8 bases between them. The CDR3 protein is CASSLMEIYGYTF. The CDR3 DNA sequence: TGTGCCAGCAGCTTAATGGAGATCTATGGCTACACCTTC.

V and J are TRBV3-1 and TRBJ1-2; possibly TRBD1 for D (6 bases). V was shortened by 4 bases and J by 0 bases, with 12 bases between the two germline ends. The CDR3 length is 15 residues. In germline, CDR1 is LGHDT, CDR2 YNNKEL (reference sequence). CDR3 residues: CASSPIRGSNYGYTF. In nucleotides, the CDR3 is TGTGCCAGCAGCCCCATTAGGGGGTCTAACTATGGCTACACCTTC.

The chain carries TRBV6-5 and TRBJ1-5, with D uncertain. Germline loops: CDR1 MNHEY, CDR2 SVGAGI. Trimming removed 5 bases at V and 3 bases at J, with 11 bases between. This CDR3 has 14 amino acids. The CDR3 DNA reads as TGTGCCAGCAGTCAAAGATTAGTCAATCAGCCCCAGCATTTT. Translating it yields CASSQRLVNQPQHF.

The rearrangement links TRBV20-1 to TRBJ1-5, with D possibly matching TRBD1 (6 bases). The CDR3 contains 14 residues. V shed 5 bases and J shed 0 bases, with 11 bases lying between them. Germline V gene data show CDR1 as DFQATT and CDR2 as SNEGSKA (reference sequence). The CDR3 sequence is CSAATGNSNQPQHF. CDR3 sequence (DNA): TGCAGTGCTGCCACAGGGAATAGCAATCAGCCCCAGCATTTT.

V gene TRBV7-2 combines with J gene TRBJ2-5; the D call may be TRBD1 or TRBD2 (5 bases each). CDR1 is SGHTA, CDR2 FQGNSA, per germline. The CDR3 runs 13 residues. V lost 6 bases, J lost 5 bases, and 13 bases lay in between. DNA for the CDR3: TGTGCCAGCAGAGTTCTGTGGGGGGAGACCCAGTACTTC. This sequence encodes CASRVLWGETQYF.